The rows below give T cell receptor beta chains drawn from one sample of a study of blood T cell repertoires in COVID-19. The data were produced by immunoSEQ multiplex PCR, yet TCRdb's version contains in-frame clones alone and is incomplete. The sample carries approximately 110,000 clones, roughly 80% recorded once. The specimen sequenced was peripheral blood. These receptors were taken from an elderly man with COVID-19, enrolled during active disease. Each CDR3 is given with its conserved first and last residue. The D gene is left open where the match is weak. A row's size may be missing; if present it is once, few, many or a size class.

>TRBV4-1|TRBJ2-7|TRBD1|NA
CASSRGQGSYEQYF
TGCGCCAGCAGCCGCGGACAGGGATCCTACGAGCAGTACTTC
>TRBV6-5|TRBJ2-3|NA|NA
CASTPEFDGMDTQYF
TGTGCCAGCACGCCCGAGTTCGACGGGATGGATACGCAGTATTTT
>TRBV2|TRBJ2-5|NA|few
CASSEALPDSGLPFGTETQYF
TGTGCCAGCAGTGAAGCGCTTCCGGATTCGGGACTCCCCTTCGGGACAGAGACCCAGTACTTC
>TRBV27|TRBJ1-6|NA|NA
CASSPTGLRRSNSPLHF
TGTGCCAGCAGTCCAACAGGCTTACGAAGATCGAATTCACCCCTCCACTTT
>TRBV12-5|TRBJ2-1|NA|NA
CASGLSSPNEQFF
TGTGCTAGTGGTTTGTCCAGTCCCAATGAGCAGTTCTTC
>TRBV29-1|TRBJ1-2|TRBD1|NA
CSAGPGQGAGYGYTF
TGCAGCGCTGGGCCGGGACAGGGGGCAGGCTATGGCTACACCTTC
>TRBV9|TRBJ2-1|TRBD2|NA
CASSLRTSGYNEQFF
TGTGCCAGCAGCCTACGGACTAGCGGTTACAATGAGCAGTTCTTC
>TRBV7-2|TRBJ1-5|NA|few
CASSLNTNQPQHF
TGTGCCAGCAGCCTCAACACCAATCAGCCCCAGCATTTT
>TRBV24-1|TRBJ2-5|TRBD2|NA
CATSLAGSQETQYF
TGTGCCACCAGTCTAGCGGGCAGCCAAGAGACCCAGTACTTC
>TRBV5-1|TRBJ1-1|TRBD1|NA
CASSFDRGLTEAFF
TGCGCCAGCAGCTTCGACAGGGGCCTCACTGAAGCTTTCTTT
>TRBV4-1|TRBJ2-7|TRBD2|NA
CASSQVVAGGKVPGSTEQYF
TGCGCCAGCAGCCAAGTGGTAGCGGGAGGGAAAGTGCCTGGTTCTACCGAGCAGTACTTC
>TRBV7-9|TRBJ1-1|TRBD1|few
CASSLGTGGMAEAFF
TGTGCCAGCAGCTTGGGGACAGGGGGTATGGCTGAAGCTTTCTTT
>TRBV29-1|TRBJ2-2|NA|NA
CSVDPVSTGELFF
TGCAGCGTTGATCCAGTAAGCACCGGGGAGCTGTTTTTT
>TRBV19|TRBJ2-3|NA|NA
CAVSGQYTDTQYF
TGTGCCGTATCCGGACAGTACACAGATACGCAGTATTTT
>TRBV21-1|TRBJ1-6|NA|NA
CASSILQGANNSPLHF
TGTGCCAGCAGCATCTTACAGGGGGCGAATAATTCACCCCTCCACTTT
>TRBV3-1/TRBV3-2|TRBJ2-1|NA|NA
CASSPPGYQVEQFF
TGTGCCAGCAGCCCACCAGGTTACCAGGTGGAGCAGTTCTTC
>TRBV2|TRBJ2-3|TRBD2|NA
CASSEEASGKDTQYF
TGTGCCAGCAGTGAAGAGGCTAGCGGGAAGGATACGCAGTATTTT
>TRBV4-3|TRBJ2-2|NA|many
CASSQEAGTHFNTGELFF
TGCGCCAGCAGCCAAGAAGCGGGGACACATTTTAACACCGGGGAGCTGTTTTTT
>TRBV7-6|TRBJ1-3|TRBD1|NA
CASSLAPAQGGGNTIYF
TGTGCCAGCAGCTTAGCGCCGGCACAGGGGGGTGGAAACACCATATATTTT
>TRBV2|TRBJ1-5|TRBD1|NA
CASSNGQGASGNQPQHF
TGTGCCAGCAGTAACGGACAGGGGGCCAGCGGCAATCAGCCCCAGCATTTT
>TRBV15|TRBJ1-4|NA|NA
CATSRSSNPNEKLFF
TGTGCCACCAGCAGAAGTAGTAACCCGAATGAAAAACTGTTTTTT
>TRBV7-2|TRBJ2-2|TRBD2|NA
CASSLEASGRTSNTGELFF
TGTGCCAGCAGCTTAGAGGCTAGCGGAAGAACTTCGAACACCGGGGAGCTGTTTTTT
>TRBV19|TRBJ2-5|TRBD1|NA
CASTGTGDLETQYF
TGTGCCAGTACCGGGACAGGGGATTTGGAGACCCAGTACTTC
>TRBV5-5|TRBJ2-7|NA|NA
CASSYFYEQYF
TGTGCCAGCAGTTACTTCTACGAGCAGTACTTC
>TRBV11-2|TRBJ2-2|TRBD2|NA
CASSLVAGGIGELFF
TGTGCCAGCAGCTTAGTAGCGGGAGGGATCGGGGAGCTGTTTTTT
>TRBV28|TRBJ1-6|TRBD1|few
CASSFKGQGSYNSPLHF
TGTGCCAGCAGTTTTAAGGGACAGGGCTCCTATAATTCACCCCTCCACTTT
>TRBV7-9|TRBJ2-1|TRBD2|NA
CASSSGTSGRREQFF
TGTGCCAGCAGCTCTGGGACTAGCGGGAGGCGAGAGCAGTTCTTC
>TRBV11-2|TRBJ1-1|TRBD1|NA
CASSRTGTMNTEAFF
TGTGCCAGCAGCAGGACAGGCACCATGAACACTGAAGCTTTCTTT
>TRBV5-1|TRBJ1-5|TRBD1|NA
CASSFGQGHQPQHF
TGCGCCAGCAGCTTCGGACAGGGGCATCAGCCCCAGCATTTT
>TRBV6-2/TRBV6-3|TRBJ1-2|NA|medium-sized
CASSYRASNYGYTF
TGTGCCAGCAGTTACCGTGCCAGTAACTATGGCTACACCTTC
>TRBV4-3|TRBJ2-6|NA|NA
CASSQGAVPAFSSGANVLTF
TGCGCCAGCAGCCAAGGGGCAGTACCTGCCTTTAGCTCTGGGGCCAACGTCCTGACTTTC
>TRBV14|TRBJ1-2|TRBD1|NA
CASSFRTGPNYGYTF
TGTGCCAGCAGCTTCCGGACAGGGCCCAACTATGGCTACACCTTC
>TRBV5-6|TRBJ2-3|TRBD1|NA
CASSLGARTGWADTQYF
TGTGCCAGCAGCTTGGGAGCCCGGACAGGGTGGGCAGATACGCAGTATTTT
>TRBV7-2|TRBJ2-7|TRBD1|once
CASSLVFQGANGQYF
TGTGCCAGCAGCTTAGTGTTCCAGGGGGCAAACGGGCAGTACTTC
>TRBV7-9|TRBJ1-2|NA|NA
CASSLAGIREGYGYTF
TGTGCCAGCAGCTTAGCAGGTATCAGGGAAGGCTATGGCTACACCTTC
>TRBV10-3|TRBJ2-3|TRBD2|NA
CAISSSGSGTDTQYF
TGTGCCATCAGTAGTAGCGGGAGTGGCACAGATACGCAGTATTTT
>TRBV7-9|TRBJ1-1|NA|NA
CASSLISEAFF
TGTGCCAGCAGCTTAATCAGTGAAGCTTTCTTT
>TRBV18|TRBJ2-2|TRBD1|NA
CASSRAGQGNTGELFF
TGTGCCAGCTCACGAGCGGGACAGGGGAACACCGGGGAGCTGTTTTTT
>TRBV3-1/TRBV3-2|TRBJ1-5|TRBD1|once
CASSQTSGTGPQHF
TGTGCCAGCAGCCAAACCTCCGGGACAGGGCCCCAGCATTTT
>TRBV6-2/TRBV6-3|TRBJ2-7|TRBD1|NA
CASSTGQGLYSYEQYF
TGTGCCAGCAGTACCGGACAGGGACTGTACTCCTACGAGCAGTACTTC
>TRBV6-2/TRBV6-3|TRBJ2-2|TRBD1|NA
CASSDRGGSNTGELFF
TGTGCCAGCAGTGACCGAGGGGGCTCGAACACCGGGGAGCTGTTTTTT
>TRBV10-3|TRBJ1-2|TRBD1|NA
CATAETGHGYTF
TGTGCCACCGCTGAGACAGGGCATGGCTACACCTTC
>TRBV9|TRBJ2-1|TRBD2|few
CASSEQTSGSFSEQFF
TGTGCCAGCAGCGAGCAGACTAGCGGGAGCTTCAGTGAGCAGTTCTTC
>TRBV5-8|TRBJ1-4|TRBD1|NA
CASRAGTGLEKLFF
TGTGCCAGCAGGGCTGGGACAGGGCTTGAAAAACTGTTTTTT
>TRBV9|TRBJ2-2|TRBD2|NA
CASSVAGGGTGELFF
TGTGCCAGCAGCGTAGCGGGAGGGGGCACCGGGGAGCTGTTTTTT
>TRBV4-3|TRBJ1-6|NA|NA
CASSQDGVGGSPLHF
TGCGCCAGCAGCCAAGATGGTGTGGGAGGCTCACCCCTCCACTTT
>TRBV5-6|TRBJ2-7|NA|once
CASSLIVPYEQYF
TGTGCCAGCAGCTTGATAGTTCCCTACGAGCAGTACTTC
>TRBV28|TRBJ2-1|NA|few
CASSLEREIHGEQFF
TGTGCCAGCAGTTTAGAACGGGAGATACATGGTGAGCAGTTCTTC
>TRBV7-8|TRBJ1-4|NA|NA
CASSPQGEKLFF
TGTGCCAGCAGCCCCCAGGGTGAAAAACTGTTTTTT
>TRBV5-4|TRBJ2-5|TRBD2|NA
CASSARLAGGETQYF
TGTGCCAGCAGCGCTCGACTAGCGGGAGGGGAGACCCAGTACTTC
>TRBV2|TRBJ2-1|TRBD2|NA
CASSEAGLAGQFF
TGTGCCAGCAGTGAAGCCGGACTAGCCGGTCAGTTCTTC
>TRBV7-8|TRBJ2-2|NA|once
CASRQNTGELFF
TGTGCCAGCAGACAAAACACCGGGGAGCTGTTTTTT
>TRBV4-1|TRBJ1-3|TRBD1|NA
CASSRGQGSGGNTIYF
TGCGCCAGCAGCCGAGGACAGGGAAGCGGTGGAAACACCATATATTTT
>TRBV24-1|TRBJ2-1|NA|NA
CATSDSDSYLGEQFF
TGTGCCACCAGTGATTCTGACTCCTACCTCGGGGAGCAGTTCTTC